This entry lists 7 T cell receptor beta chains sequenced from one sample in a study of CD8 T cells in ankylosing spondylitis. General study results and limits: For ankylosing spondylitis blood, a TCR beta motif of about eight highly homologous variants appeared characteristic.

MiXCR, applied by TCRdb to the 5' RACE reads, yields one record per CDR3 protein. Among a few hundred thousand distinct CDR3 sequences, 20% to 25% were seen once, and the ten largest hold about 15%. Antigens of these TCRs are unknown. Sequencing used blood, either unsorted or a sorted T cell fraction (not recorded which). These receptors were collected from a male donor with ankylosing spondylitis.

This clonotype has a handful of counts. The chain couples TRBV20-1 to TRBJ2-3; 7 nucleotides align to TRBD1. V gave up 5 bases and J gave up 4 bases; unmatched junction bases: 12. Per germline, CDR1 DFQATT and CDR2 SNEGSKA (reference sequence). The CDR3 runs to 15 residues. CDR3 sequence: CSAPPRDRNPDTQYF. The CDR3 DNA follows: TGCAGTGCTCCACCGAGGGACAGAAACCCAGATACGCAGTATTTT.

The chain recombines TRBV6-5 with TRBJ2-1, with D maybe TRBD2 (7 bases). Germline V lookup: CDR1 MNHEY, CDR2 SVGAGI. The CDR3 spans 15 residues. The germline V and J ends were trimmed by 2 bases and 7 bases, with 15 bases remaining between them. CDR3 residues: CASSYMGGPGNEQFF. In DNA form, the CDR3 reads TGTGCCAGCAGTTACATGGGGGGGCCGGGGAATGAGCAGTTCTTC.

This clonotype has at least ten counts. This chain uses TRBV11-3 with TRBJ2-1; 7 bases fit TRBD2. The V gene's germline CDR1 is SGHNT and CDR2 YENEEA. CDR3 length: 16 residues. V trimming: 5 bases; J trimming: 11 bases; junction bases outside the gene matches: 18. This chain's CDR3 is CASSHTGTTNWAKQFF. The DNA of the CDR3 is TGTGCCAGCAGCCACACCGGGACTACTAATTGGGCGAAGCAGTTCTTC.

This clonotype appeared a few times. The CDR3 spells CASSQTLLLNSPLHF. The CDR3 coding sequence is TGTGCCAGCAGCCAGACGCTACTTTTGAATTCACCCCTCCACTTT. J is TRBJ1-6 and V is TRBV3-1, with D unclear. Trimming shortened V by 3 bases and J by 7 bases, and 13 bases separated the two germline ends. This CDR3 contains 15 residues. Germline V gene data show CDR1 as LGHDT and CDR2 as YNNKEL (reference sequence).

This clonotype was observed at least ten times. The CDR3 sequence: CASSLDPDRAESPLHF. DNA for the CDR3: TGCGCCAGCAGCTTGGATCCGGACAGGGCTGAATCACCCCTCCACTTT. The J gene is TRBJ1-6, the V gene TRBV5-1; TRBD1 matches 8 bases. J gave up 10 bases and V 0 bases, and 9 bases lay outside the gene matches. Per germline, CDR1 SGHRS and CDR2 YFSETQ. The CDR3 extends over 16 amino acids.

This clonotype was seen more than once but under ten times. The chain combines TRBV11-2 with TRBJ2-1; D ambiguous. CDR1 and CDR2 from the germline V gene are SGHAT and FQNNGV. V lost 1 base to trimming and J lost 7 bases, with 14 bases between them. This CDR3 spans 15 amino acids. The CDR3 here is CASSLVRSVWNEQFF. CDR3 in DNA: TGTGCCAGCAGCTTAGTGAGGTCAGTTTGGAATGAGCAGTTCTTC.

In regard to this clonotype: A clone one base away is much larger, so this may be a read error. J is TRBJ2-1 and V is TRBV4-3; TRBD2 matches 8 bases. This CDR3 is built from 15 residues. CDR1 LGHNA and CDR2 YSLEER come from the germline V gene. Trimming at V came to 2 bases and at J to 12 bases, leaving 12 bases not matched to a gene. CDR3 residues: CASSQRTSLGHVQFF. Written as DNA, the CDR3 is TGCGCCAGCAGCCAACGGACTAGCTTGGGCCATGTGCAGTTCTTC.